These 11 T cell receptor beta chains originate from one sample sequenced in a study of radiation and T cells in renal cell carcinoma. Using immunoSEQ multiplex PCR, the repertoire was profiled, and TCRdb retains in-frame clones only, with some absent. The sample has about 24,000 clones, roughly 50% seen once. Regarding treatment: treatment-naive control, cytoreductive nephrectomy. Specimen: tumor tissue, collected from a patient whose treatment was nephrectomy without radiotherapy. The source is a middle-aged man with renal cell carcinoma.

This clone has only one observation. The chain couples TRBV27 to TRBJ2-7; TRBD1 aligns across 7 bases. This CDR3 is built from 14 residues. CDR1 MNHEY and CDR2 SMNVEV come from the germline V gene (reference sequence). With 3 bases clipped from V and 1 base from J, the junction kept 3 bases outside the gene matches. Here the CDR3 reads CASSFNRGSYEQYF. CDR3 DNA sequence: TGTGCCAGCAGTTTTAACAGGGGTTCCTACGAGCAGTACTTC.

Relative to its sample, this clone is medium-sized. The rearrangement joins TRBV18 to TRBJ1-3; no firm D call. CDR3 length equals 15 residues. Germline V lookup: CDR1 KGHSH, CDR2 LQKENI. Trimming took 3 bases from V and 0 from J, leaving 9 bases between them. CDR3 in amino acids: CASSPSATSGNTIYF. CDR3 DNA sequence: TGTGCCAGCTCACCGTCGGCTACCTCTGGAAACACCATATATTTT.

This chain connects TRBV10-2 to TRBJ1-5; D is unclear. This CDR3 contains 15 residues. V lost 1 base and J lost 5, with 12 bases in between. Germline V lookup: CDR1 WSHSY, CDR2 SAAADI. The CDR3 protein is CASSELWQRDQPQHF. The CDR3 bases are TGCGCCAGCAGTGAGTTGTGGCAGCGGGATCAGCCCCAGCATTTT.

The sample holds many counts of this clone. This rearrangement joins TRBV28 to TRBJ2-7; D is undetermined. Trimming cost V 4 bases and J 4 bases, with 5 bases left between them. Germline V gives CDR1 MDHEN, CDR2 SYDVKM. The CDR3 consists of 11 residues. The CDR3 spells CASSSGYEQYV. In DNA form, the CDR3 reads TGTGCCAGCAGTTCTGGATACGAGCAGTACGTC.

This clone was seen only a few times. The V gene is TRBV6-5, the J gene TRBJ1-2, with D maybe TRBD1 (5 bases). Trimming took off 4 bases at V and 4 bases at J, with 10 bases between the two ends. Looked up from germline, CDR1 is MNHEY and CDR2 is SVGAGI. The CDR3 has 13 amino acids. Here the CDR3 DNA reads TGTGCCAGCAGTTCCGACAGACTCTATGGCTACACCTTC. This gives the protein CASSSDRLYGYTF.

CDR3 nucleotides: TGTGCCAGCTCACCCCAGGAAAGTTCAAACGTCCTGACTTTC. Translated: CASSPQESSNVLTF. The J gene is TRBJ2-6, the V gene TRBV18; D remains unclear. The CDR3 loop spans 14 amino acids. CDR1 and CDR2 (germline): KGHSH, LQKENI. V was trimmed by 3 bases and J by 10 bases, leaving 13 bases between them. The variable domain in full, completed from reference TRBV18 and TRBJ2-6, reads NAGVMQNPRHLVRRRGQEARLRCSPMKGHSHVYWYRQLPEEGLKFMVYLQKENIIDESGMPKERFSAEFPKEGPSILRIQQVVRGDSAAYFCASSPQESSNVLTFGAGSRLTVL.

The J gene is TRBJ2-5, the V gene TRBV5-1, with 8 bases that match TRBD2. J was trimmed by 5 bases and V by 2 bases; bases with no gene match: 14. Germline V gene data show CDR1 as SGHRS and CDR2 as YFSETQ. The CDR3 totals 17 residues. The CDR3 here is CASSFGAGAWSSETQYF. The DNA for the CDR3 is TGCGCCAGCAGCTTCGGAGCGGGGGCGTGGTCTTCGGAGACCCAGTACTTC.

This clone was observed a single time. V is TRBV5-1 and J is TRBJ1-2, with TRBD1 as a possible D gene (5 bases). The CDR3 has 16 amino acids. Trimming took 3 bases from V and 3 from J, leaving 18 bases between them. The V gene's germline CDR1 is SGHRS and CDR2 YFSETQ. The CDR3 DNA follows: TGCGCCAGCAGCTCCCGGGGGGAATTTGGCGACTATGGCTACACCTTC. Residues: CASSSRGEFGDYGYTF.

V is TRBV4-3 and J is TRBJ2-1; D possibly corresponds to TRBD1 (6 bases). Germline CDR1 reads LGHNA; CDR2 reads YSLEER. Deletions cut 4 bases from V and 7 bases from J, with 17 bases between. The CDR3 consists of 15 residues. The CDR3 loop is CASSPRDTYRNEQFF. The CDR3 coding sequence is TGCGCCAGCAGCCCCCGGGACACCTATCGTAATGAGCAGTTCTTC.

This clone was observed a few times. V gene TRBV5-1 combines with J gene TRBJ2-1; D perhaps matches TRBD2 (6 bases). This CDR3 is built from 15 residues. The germline V and J ends were trimmed by 0 bases and 4 bases, with 11 bases remaining between them. Germline V gives CDR1 SGHRS, CDR2 YFSETQ. The CDR3 nucleotides read TGCGCCAGCAGCTTGGGAGGGACTGCTTACAATGAGCAGTTCTTC. It codes for CASSLGGTAYNEQFF.

The rearrangement links TRBV7-9 to TRBJ2-7; D is ambiguous. Germline V lookup: CDR1 SEHNR, CDR2 FQNEAQ (reference sequence). The ends were cut back, 2 bases at V and 2 bases at J, with 7 bases in the middle. This CDR3 comprises 13 residues. The CDR3 loop reads CASSLTLPYEQYF. DNA for the CDR3: TGTGCCAGCAGCTTAACCCTACCCTACGAGCAGTACTTC.